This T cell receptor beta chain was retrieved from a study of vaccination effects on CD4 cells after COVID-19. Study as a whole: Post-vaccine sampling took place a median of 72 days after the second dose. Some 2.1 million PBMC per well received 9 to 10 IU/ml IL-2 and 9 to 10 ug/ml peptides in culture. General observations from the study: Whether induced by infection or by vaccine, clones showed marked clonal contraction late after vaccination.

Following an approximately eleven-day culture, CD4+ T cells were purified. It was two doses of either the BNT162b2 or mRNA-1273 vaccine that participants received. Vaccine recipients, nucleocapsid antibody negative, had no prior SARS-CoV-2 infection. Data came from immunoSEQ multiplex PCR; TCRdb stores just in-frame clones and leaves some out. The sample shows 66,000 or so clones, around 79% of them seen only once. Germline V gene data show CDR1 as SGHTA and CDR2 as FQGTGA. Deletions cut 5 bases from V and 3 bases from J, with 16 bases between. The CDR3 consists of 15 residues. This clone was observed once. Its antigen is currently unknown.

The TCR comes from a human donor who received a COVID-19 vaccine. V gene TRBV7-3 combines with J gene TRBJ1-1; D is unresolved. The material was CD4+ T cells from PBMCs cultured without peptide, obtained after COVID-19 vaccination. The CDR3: CASSPYAFGDTEAFF. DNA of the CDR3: TGTGCCAGCAGCCCTTACGCTTTTGGGGACACTGAAGCTTTCTTT.